The 2 T cell receptor beta chains given below trace back to one sample, sequenced in a study of neurological immune-mediated disorders. TCRdb re-analysed the 5' RACE reads in MiXCR, keeping a single row per CDR3 protein. The repertoire holds under 30,000 distinct CDR3 sequences, over 5.5% seen once, with about 4.4% in the top ten. The sequenced sample was PBMCs. These receptors all stem from a woman aged 40 to 50 in good health.

This clonotype is medium-sized (0.01 to 0.1%) in the sample. The CDR3 here is CATSDLQKDNRAVDTEAFF. CDR3 in DNA: TGTGCCACCAGTGATTTGCAAAAGGACAATAGGGCCGTGGACACTGAAGCTTTCTTT. The rearrangement uses TRBV24-1 and TRBJ1-1; D is perhaps TRBD1 (5 bases). This CDR3 has 19 amino acids. V lost 0 bases and J 3 bases, leaving 22 bases between the germline ends. Germline loops: CDR1 KGHDR, CDR2 SFDVKD.

The sample holds many counts of this clonotype. The CDR3 bases are TGCGCCAGCAGCCAAGATCCAGGGGGTTCCTACGAGCAGTACTTC. It specifies CASSQDPGGSYEQYF. The V and J genes are TRBV4-3 and TRBJ2-7, with 7 bases aligning to TRBD1. Germline assignment: CDR1 LGHNA and CDR2 YSLEER. V was pared by 0 bases and J by 1 base, with 3 bases of the junction left unmatched. This CDR3 is 15 amino acids long.